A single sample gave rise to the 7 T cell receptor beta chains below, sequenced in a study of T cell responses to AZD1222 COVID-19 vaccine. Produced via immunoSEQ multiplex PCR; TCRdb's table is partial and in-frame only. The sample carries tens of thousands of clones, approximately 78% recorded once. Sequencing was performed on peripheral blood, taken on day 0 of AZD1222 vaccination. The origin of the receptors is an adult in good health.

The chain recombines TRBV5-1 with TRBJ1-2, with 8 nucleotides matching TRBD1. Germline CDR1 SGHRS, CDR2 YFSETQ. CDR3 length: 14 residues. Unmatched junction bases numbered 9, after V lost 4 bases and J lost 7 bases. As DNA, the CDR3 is TGCGCCAGCAGCGGCGACGGACAGGGTGGTGGCTACACCTTC. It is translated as CASSGDGQGGGYTF. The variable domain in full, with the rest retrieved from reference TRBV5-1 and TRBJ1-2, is KAGVTQTPRYLIKTRGQQVTLSCSPISGHRSVSWYQQTPGQGLQFLFEYFSETQRNKGNFPGRFSGRQFSNSRSEMNVSTLELGDSALYLCASSGDGQGGGYTFGSGTRLTVV.

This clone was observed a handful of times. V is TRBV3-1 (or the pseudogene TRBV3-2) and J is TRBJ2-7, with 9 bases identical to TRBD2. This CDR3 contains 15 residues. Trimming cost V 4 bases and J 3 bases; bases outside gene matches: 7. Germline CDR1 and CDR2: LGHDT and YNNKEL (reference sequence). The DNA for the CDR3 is TGTGCCAGCAGCCCTCGACTAGCGGAGGTCTACGAGCAGTACTTC. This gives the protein CASSPRLAEVYEQYF.

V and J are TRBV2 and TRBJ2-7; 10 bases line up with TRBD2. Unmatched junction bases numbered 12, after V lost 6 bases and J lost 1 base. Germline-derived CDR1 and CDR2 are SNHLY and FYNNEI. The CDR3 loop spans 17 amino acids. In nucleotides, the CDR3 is TGTGCCAGCAGGGGTAGCAGAACTAGCGGGACGTCCTACGAGCAGTACTTC. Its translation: CASRGSRTSGTSYEQYF.

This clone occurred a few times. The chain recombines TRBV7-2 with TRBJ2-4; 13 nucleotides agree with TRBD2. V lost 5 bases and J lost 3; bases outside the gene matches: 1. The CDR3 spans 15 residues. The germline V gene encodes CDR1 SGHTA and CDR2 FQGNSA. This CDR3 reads CASSRTSGSKNIQYF. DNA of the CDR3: TGTGCCAGCAGCCGGACTAGCGGGAGCAAAAACATTCAGTACTTC.

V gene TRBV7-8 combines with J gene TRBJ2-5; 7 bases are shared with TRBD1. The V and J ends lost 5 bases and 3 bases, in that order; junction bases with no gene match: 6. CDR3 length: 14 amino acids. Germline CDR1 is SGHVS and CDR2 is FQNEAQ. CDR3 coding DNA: TGTGCCAGCAGCCTTGGACAGGCTAAAGAGACCCAGTACTTC. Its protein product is CASSLGQAKETQYF.

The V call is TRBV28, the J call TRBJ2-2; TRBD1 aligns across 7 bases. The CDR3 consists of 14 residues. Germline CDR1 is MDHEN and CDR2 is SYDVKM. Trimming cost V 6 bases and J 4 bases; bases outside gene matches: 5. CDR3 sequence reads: CASRPDRATGELFF. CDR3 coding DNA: TGTGCCAGCAGACCCGACAGGGCCACCGGGGAGCTGTTTTTT.

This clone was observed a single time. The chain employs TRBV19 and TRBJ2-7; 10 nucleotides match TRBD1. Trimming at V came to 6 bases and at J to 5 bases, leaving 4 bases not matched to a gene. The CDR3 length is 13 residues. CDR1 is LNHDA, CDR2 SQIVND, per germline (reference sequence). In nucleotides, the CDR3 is TGTGCCAGTAGCTCGACAGGGGGCAACGAGCAGTACTTC. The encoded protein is CASSSTGGNEQYF.